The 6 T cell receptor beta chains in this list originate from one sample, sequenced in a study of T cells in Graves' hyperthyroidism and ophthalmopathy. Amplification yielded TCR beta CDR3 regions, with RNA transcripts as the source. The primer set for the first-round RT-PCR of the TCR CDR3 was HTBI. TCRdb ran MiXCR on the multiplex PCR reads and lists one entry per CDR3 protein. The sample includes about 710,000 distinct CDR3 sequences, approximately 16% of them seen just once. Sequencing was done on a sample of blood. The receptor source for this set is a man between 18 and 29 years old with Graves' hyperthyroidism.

CDR3 DNA sequence: TGCAGTGCTGGTGGGACAGTGATCAATCAGCCCCAGCATTTT. Amino acids: CSAGGTVINQPQHF. The V gene is TRBV20-1, the J gene TRBJ1-5; 7 bases align to TRBD1. This CDR3 is 14 amino acids long. Looked up from germline, CDR1 is DFQATT and CDR2 is SNEGSKA (reference sequence). The V segment lost 5 bases and the J segment 3 bases; nucleotides outside the gene matches: 7.

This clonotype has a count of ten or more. CDR3 protein: CASSNAYEQYF. CDR3 DNA: TGTGCCAGCAGTAACGCCTACGAGCAGTACTTC. This sequence joins TRBV28 and TRBJ2-7; D is unresolved. The CDR3 loop spans 11 amino acids. V shed 5 bases and J shed 2 bases, with 4 bases lying between them. Germline-derived CDR1 and CDR2 are MDHEN and SYDVKM.

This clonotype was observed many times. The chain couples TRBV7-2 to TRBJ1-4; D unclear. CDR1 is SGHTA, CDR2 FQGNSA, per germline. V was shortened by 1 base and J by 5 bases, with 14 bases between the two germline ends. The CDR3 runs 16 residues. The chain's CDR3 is CASSLESAGLNEKLFF. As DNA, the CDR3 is TGTGCCAGCAGCTTAGAATCCGCCGGTCTCAATGAAAAACTGTTTTTT.

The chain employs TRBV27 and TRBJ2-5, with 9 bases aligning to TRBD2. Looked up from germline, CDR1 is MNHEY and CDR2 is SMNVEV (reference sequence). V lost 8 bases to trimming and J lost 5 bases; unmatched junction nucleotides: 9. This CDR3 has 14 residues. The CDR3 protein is CASHGVAGAETQYF. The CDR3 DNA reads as TGTGCCAGCCATGGGGTAGCGGGAGCGGAGACCCAGTACTTC.

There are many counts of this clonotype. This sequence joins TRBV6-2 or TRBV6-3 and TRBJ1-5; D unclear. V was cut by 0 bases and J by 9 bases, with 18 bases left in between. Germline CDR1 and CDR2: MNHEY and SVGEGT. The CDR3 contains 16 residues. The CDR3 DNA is TGTGCCAGCAGTTACTCGAGTTGGACGGTTGACCGGCCCCAGCATTTT. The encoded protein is CASSYSSWTVDRPQHF.

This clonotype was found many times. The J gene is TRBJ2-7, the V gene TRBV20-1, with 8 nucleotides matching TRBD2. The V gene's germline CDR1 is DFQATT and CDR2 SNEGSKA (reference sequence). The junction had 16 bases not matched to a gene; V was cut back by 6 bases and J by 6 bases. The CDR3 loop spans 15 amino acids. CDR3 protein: CSASGWQAGVPEQYF. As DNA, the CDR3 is TGCAGTGCCTCTGGGTGGCAAGCGGGAGTACCCGAGCAGTACTTC.